The rows below give T cell receptor beta chains drawn from one sample of a study of control samples from healthy donors and cancer patients. Assay used: immunoSEQ multiplex PCR; TCRdb lists only in-frame clones, some missing. The data contain some 170,000 clones, about 94% of them singletons. The source material was PBMCs. The receptor source for this set is a man aged 60 to 69 with colorectal cancer. Both conserved end residues are part of each CDR3. A D gene is named only where the DNA matches it firmly.

d_gene: TRBD2
j_gene: TRBJ2-1
v_gene: TRBV5-1
CDR3nt: TGCGCCAGCAGCGCTCTAGCGGGCAATGAGCAGTTCTTC
CDR3aa: CASSALAGNEQFF

d_gene: TRBD1
j_gene: TRBJ1-1
v_gene: TRBV5-5
CDR3nt: TGTGCCAGCAGGGCCGGACAGGGGCAGTCAGCTTTCTTT
CDR3aa: CASRAGQGQSAFF

d_gene: TRBD1
j_gene: TRBJ2-4
v_gene: TRBV6-1
CDR3nt: TGTGCCAGCAGTGAACCGGGACAGGGTGTCGCGTTAGCCAAAAACATTCAGTACTTC
CDR3aa: CASSEPGQGVALAKNIQYF

d_gene: -
j_gene: TRBJ2-5
v_gene: TRBV18
CDR3nt: TGTGCCAGCTCAGAGGCCGGTCAAGAGACCCAGTACTTC
CDR3aa: CASSEAGQETQYF

d_gene: -
j_gene: TRBJ2-5
v_gene: TRBV6-5
CDR3nt: TGTGCCAGCCCCAGGAACAGTCAAGAGACCCAGTACTTC
CDR3aa: CASPRNSQETQYF

d_gene: -
j_gene: TRBJ2-1
v_gene: TRBV6-4
CDR3nt: TGTGCCAGCAGCGAGACTTGGGGGGCCCCCTACAATGAGCAGTTCTTC
CDR3aa: CASSETWGAPYNEQFF

d_gene: TRBD2
j_gene: TRBJ2-1
v_gene: TRBV6-2/TRBV6-3
CDR3nt: TGTGCCAGCAGTCCAGGGACTAGCGGGGGGGCCAGGGTCTACAATGAGCAGTTCTTC
CDR3aa: CASSPGTSGGARVYNEQFF

d_gene: -
j_gene: TRBJ2-2
v_gene: TRBV7-9
CDR3nt: TGTGCCAGCACCACGAGCGCTAGCACCGGGGAGCTGTTTTTT
CDR3aa: CASTTSASTGELFF

d_gene: -
j_gene: TRBJ2-5
v_gene: TRBV19
CDR3nt: TGTGCCAGTAGTATGGGTGGCATTTCGAGGGAGACCCAGTACTTC
CDR3aa: CASSMGGISRETQYF

d_gene: -
j_gene: TRBJ1-2
v_gene: TRBV4-1
CDR3nt: TGCGCCAGCAGCCAAGACCAGGGGTCCCCTGGCTACACCTTC
CDR3aa: CASSQDQGSPGYTF

d_gene: TRBD1
j_gene: TRBJ2-7
v_gene: TRBV7-2
CDR3nt: TGTGCCAGCAGCTTGGACAGGGATCTCTACGAGCAGTACTTC
CDR3aa: CASSLDRDLYEQYF

d_gene: TRBD1
j_gene: TRBJ2-7
v_gene: TRBV29-1
CDR3nt: TGCAGCGGCTGGACAGGGGTCGGCGAGCAGTACTTC
CDR3aa: CSGWTGVGEQYF